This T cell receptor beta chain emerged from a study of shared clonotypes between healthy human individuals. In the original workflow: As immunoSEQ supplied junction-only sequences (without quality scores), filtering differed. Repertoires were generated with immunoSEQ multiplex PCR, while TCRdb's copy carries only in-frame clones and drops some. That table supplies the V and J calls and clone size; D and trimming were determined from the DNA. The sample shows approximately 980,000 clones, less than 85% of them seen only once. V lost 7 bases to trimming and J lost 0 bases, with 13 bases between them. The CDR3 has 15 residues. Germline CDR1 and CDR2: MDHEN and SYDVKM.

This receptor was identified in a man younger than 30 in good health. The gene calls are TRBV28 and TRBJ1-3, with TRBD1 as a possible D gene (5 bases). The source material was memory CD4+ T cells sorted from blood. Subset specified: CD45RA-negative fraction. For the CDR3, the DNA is TGTGCCAGCATGGGGACGCTTGTCTCTGGAAACACCATATATTTT. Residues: CASMGTLVSGNTIYF.